The entry below describes one T cell receptor beta chain. V lost 0 bases and J lost 5, with 13 bases in between. The CDR3 is made up of 14 amino acids. Germline V CDR1 and CDR2: DFQATT, SNEGSKA (reference sequence). The sample is drawn from a study of T cells in Graves' hyperthyroidism and ophthalmopathy. RNA transcripts were the template for amplifying TCR beta CDR3 regions. An initial round of RT-PCR targeting the TCR CDR3 relied on the HTBI primer set. Each CDR3 protein is one row after TCRdb ran MiXCR on the multiplex PCR reads. This sample has approximately 490,000 distinct CDR3 sequences, with approximately 23% found just once.

The source is a woman between 65 and 79 years old with Graves' ophthalmopathy. Source material: blood. This rearrangement joins TRBV20-1 to TRBJ2-5; TRBD1 might be the D (5 bases). CDR3 coding DNA: TGCAGTGCTAGAGATCGGTCAGGGCAGGAGACCCAGTACTTC. It specifies CSARDRSGQETQYF.